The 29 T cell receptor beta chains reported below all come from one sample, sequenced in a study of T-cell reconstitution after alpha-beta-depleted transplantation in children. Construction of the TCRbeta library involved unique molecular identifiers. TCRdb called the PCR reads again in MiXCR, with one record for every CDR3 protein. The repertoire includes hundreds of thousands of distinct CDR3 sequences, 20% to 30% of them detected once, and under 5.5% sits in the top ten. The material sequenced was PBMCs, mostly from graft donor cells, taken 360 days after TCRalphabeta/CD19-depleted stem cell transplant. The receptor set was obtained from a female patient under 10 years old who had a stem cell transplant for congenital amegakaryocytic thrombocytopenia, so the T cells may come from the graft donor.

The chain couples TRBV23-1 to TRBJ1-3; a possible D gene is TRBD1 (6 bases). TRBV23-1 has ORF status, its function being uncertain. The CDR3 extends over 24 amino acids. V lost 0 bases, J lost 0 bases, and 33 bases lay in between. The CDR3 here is CASSQSRGGRPGGPNWSSGNTIYF. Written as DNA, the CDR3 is TGCGCCAGCAGTCAATCGAGAGGGGGACGGCCTGGGGGTCCGAACTGGAGCTCTGGAAACACCATATATTTT.

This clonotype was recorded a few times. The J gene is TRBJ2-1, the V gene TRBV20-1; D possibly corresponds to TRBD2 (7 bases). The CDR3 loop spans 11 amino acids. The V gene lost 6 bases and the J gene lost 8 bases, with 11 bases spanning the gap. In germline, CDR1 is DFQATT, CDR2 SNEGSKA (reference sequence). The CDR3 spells CSAREGDEQFF. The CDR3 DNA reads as TGCAGTGCCAGGGAGGGGGATGAGCAGTTCTTC.

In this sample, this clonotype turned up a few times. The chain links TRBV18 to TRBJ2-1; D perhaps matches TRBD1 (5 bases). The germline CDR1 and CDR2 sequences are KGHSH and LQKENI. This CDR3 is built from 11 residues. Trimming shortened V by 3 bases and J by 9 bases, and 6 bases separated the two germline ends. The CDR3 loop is CASSPQGEQFF. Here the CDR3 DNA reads TGTGCCAGCTCACCGCAGGGTGAGCAGTTCTTC.

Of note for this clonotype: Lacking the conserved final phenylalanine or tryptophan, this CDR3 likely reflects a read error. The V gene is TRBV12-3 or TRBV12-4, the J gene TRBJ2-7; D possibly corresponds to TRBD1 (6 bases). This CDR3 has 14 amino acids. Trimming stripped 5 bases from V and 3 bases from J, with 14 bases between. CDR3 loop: CASSPPGHGYEQYL. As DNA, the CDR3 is TGTGCCAGCAGTCCGCCGGGACACGGCTACGAGCAGTACTTA.

CDR3 residues: CASSLLASSYNEQFF. The CDR3 nucleotides read TGTGCCAGCAGCTTACTAGCGTCCTCCTACAATGAGCAGTTCTTC. This chain links TRBV6-2 or TRBV6-3 with TRBJ2-1, with 7 bases that match TRBD2. The CDR3 has 15 amino acids. Per germline, CDR1 MNHEY and CDR2 SVGEGT. The V and J ends lost 6 bases and 0 bases, in that order; junction bases with no gene match: 5.

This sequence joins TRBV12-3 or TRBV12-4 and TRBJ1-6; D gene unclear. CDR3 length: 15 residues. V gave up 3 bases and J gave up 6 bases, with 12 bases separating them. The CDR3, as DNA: TGTGCCAGCAGTTTGTTCGGACGGCCTAATTCACCCCTCCACTTT. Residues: CASSLFGRPNSPLHF.

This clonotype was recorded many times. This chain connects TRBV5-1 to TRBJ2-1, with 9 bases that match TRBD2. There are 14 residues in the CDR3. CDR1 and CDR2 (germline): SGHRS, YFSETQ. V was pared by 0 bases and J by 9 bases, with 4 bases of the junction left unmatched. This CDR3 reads CASSLDGLAFEQFF. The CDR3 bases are TGCGCCAGCAGCTTGGACGGACTAGCGTTTGAGCAGTTCTTC.

CDR3 loop: CASSWAPIVGSSYEQYF. Written as DNA, the CDR3 is TGTGCCAGCAGTTGGGCCCCAATAGTCGGGAGTTCCTACGAGCAGTACTTC. The chain carries TRBV6-2 or TRBV6-3 and TRBJ2-7; TRBD2 might be the D (6 bases). Trimming cost V 4 bases and J 1 base, with 20 bases left between them. CDR3 size: 17 residues. Germline values: CDR1 MNHEY, CDR2 SVGEGT.

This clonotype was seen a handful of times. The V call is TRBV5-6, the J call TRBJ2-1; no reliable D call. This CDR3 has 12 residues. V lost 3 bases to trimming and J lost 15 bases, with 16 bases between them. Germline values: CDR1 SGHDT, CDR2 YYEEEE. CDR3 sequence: CASSSDTSPGFF. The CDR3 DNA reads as TGTGCCAGCAGCTCCGACACGTCACCGGGGTTCTTC.

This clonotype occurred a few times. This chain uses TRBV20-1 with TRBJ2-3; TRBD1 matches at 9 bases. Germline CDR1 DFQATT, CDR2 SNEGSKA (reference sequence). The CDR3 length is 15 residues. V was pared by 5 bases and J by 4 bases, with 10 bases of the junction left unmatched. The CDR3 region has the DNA TGCAGTGCTTGGCTGGGACAGGGTATTTCAGATACGCAGTATTTT. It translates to CSAWLGQGISDTQYF.

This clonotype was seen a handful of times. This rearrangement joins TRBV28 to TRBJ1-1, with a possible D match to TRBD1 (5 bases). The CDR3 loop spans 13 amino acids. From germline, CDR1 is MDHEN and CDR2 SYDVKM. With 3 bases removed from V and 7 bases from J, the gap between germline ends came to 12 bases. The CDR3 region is CASSFRDWGEAFF. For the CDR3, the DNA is TGTGCCAGCAGTTTCCGGGACTGGGGTGAAGCTTTCTTT.

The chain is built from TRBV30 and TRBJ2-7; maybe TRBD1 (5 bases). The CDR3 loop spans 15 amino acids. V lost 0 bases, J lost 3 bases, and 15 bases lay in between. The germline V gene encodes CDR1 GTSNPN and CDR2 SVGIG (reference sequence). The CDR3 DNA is TGTGCCTGGAGTGTACACCCTAGGGGTATCTACGAGCAGTACTTC. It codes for CAWSVHPRGIYEQYF.

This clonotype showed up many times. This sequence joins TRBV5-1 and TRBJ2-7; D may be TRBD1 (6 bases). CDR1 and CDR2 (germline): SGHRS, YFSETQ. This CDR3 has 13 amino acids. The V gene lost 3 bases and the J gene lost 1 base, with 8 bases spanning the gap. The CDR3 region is CASSSGHSYEQYF. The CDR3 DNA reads TGCGCCAGCAGCTCGGGACATTCCTACGAGCAGTACTTC. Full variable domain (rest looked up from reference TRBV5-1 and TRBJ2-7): KAGVTQTPRYLIKTRGQQVTLSCSPISGHRSVSWYQQTPGQGLQFLFEYFSETQRNKGNFPGRFSGRQFSNSRSEMNVSTLELGDSALYLCASSSGHSYEQYFGPGTRLTVT.

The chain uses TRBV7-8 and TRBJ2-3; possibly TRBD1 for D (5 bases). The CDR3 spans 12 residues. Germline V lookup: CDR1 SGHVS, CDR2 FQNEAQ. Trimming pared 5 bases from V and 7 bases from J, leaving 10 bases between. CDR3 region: CASSPDSYTQYF. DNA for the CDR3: TGTGCCAGCAGCCCAGACAGTTATACGCAGTATTTT.

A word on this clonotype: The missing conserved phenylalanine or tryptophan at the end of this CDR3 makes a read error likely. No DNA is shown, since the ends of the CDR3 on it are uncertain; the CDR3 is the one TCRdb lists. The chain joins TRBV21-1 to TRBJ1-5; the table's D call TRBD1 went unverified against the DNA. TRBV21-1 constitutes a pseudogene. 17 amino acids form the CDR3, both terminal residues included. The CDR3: CASSNNPGWVSNQPQHS.

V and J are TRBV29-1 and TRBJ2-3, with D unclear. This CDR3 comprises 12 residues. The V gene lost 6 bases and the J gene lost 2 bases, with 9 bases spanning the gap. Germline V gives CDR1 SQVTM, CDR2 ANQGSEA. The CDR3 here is CSVTKNTDTQYF. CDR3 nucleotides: TGCAGCGTCACAAAGAACACAGATACGCAGTATTTT.

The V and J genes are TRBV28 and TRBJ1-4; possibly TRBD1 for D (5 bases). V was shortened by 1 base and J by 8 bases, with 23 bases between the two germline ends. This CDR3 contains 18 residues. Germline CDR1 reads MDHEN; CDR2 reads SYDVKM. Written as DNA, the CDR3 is TGTGCCAGCAGTTTATCCACCCTAGGGGAGACCTTTGGCGAAAAACTGTTTTTT. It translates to CASSLSTLGETFGEKLFF.

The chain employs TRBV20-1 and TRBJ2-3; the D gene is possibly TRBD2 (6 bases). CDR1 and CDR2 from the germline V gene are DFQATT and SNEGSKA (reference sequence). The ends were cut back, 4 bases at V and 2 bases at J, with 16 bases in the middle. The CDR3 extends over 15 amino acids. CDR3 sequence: CSAIRDGGTTDTQYF. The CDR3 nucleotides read TGCAGTGCTATCCGTGATGGCGGGACCACAGATACGCAGTATTTT.

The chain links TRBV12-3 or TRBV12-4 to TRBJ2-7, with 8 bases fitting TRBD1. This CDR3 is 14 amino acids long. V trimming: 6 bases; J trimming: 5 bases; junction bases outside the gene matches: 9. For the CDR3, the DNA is TGTGCCAGCAGGCAGAGACAGGGGTTGCACGAGCAGTACTTC. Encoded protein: CASRQRQGLHEQYF.

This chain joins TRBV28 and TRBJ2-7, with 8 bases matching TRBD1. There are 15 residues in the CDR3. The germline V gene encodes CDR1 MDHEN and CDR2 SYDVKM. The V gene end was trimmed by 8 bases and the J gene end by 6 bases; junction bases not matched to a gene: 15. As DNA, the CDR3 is TGTGCCAGCGCAACAGTTTCCGGGACAGGCGGCGAGCAGTACTTC. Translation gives CASATVSGTGGEQYF.

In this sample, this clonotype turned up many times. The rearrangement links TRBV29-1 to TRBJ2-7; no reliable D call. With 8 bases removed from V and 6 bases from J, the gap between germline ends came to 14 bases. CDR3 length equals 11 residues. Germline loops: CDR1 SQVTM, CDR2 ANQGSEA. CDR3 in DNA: TGCAGCCCCCCCCGACGATCCGAGCAGTACTTC. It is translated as CSPPRRSEQYF.

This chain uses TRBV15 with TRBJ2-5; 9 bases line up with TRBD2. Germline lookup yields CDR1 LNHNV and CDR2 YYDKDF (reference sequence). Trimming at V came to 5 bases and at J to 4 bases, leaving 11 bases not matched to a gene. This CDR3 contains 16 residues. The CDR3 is CATSELAGRQLETQYF. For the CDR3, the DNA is TGTGCCACCAGCGAACTAGCGGGTCGCCAACTAGAGACCCAGTACTTC.

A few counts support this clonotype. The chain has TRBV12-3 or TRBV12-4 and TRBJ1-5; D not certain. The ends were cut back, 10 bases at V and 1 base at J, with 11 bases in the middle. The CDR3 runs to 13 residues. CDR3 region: CATGAASNQPQHF. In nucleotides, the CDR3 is TGTGCCACAGGTGCGGCGAGCAATCAGCCCCAGCATTTT.

The CDR3 here is CASSLVGDFSGANVLTF. CDR3 nucleotides: TGTGCCAGCAGTTTAGTTGGGGATTTCTCTGGGGCCAACGTCCTGACTTTC. The chain joins TRBV12-3 or TRBV12-4 to TRBJ2-6; D is unclear. V lost 1 base to trimming and J lost 0 bases, with 10 bases between them. There are 17 residues in the CDR3.

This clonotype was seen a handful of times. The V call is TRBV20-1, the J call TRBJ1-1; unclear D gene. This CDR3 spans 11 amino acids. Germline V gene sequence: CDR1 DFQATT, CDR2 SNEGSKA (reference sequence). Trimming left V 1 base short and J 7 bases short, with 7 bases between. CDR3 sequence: CSARGPFEAFF. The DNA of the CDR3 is TGCAGTGCTAGAGGGCCTTTTGAAGCTTTCTTT.

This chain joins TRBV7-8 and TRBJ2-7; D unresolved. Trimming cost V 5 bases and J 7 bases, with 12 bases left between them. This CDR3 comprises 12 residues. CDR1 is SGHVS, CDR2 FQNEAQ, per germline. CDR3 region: CASSPGAWEQYF. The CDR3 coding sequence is TGTGCCAGCAGCCCCGGAGCCTGGGAGCAGTACTTC.

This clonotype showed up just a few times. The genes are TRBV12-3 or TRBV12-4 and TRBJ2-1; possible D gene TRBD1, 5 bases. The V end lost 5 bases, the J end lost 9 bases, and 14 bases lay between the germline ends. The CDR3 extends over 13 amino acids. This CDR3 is CASSTSRVSEQFF. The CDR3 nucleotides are TGTGCCAGCAGTACTTCCAGGGTATCTGAGCAGTTCTTC.

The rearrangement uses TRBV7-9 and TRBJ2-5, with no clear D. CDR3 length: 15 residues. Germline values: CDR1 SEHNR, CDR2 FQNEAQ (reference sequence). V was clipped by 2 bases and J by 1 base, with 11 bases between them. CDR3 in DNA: TGTGCCAGCAGCTTATCTCAAGTACTCCAAGAGACCCAGTACTTC. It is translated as CASSLSQVLQETQYF.

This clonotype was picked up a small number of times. CDR3 region: CASISGTSGYNEQFF. The CDR3 DNA sequence: TGTGCCAGCATCTCCGGGACTAGCGGCTACAATGAGCAGTTCTTC. The V and J genes are TRBV27 and TRBJ2-1; 11 bases match TRBD2. Trimming at V came to 7 bases and at J to 3 bases, leaving 5 bases not matched to a gene. The CDR3 spans 15 residues. The V gene's germline CDR1 is MNHEY and CDR2 SMNVEV (reference sequence).